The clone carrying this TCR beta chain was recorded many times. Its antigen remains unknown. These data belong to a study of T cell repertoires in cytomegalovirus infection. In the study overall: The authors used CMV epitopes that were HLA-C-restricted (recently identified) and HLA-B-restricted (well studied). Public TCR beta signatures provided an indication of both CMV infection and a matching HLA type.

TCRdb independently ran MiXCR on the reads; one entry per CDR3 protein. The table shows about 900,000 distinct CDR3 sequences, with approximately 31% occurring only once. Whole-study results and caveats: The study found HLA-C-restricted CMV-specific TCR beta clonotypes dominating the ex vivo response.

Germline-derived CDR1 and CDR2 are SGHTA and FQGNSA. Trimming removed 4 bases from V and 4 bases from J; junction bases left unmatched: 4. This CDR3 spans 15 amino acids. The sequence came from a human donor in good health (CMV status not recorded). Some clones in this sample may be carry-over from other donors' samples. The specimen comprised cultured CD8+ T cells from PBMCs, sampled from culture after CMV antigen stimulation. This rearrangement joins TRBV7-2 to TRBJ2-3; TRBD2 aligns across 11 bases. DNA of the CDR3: TGTGCCAGCAGCTATAGCGGGGGGGCAGCAGATACGCAGTATTTT. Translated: CASSYSGGAADTQYF.